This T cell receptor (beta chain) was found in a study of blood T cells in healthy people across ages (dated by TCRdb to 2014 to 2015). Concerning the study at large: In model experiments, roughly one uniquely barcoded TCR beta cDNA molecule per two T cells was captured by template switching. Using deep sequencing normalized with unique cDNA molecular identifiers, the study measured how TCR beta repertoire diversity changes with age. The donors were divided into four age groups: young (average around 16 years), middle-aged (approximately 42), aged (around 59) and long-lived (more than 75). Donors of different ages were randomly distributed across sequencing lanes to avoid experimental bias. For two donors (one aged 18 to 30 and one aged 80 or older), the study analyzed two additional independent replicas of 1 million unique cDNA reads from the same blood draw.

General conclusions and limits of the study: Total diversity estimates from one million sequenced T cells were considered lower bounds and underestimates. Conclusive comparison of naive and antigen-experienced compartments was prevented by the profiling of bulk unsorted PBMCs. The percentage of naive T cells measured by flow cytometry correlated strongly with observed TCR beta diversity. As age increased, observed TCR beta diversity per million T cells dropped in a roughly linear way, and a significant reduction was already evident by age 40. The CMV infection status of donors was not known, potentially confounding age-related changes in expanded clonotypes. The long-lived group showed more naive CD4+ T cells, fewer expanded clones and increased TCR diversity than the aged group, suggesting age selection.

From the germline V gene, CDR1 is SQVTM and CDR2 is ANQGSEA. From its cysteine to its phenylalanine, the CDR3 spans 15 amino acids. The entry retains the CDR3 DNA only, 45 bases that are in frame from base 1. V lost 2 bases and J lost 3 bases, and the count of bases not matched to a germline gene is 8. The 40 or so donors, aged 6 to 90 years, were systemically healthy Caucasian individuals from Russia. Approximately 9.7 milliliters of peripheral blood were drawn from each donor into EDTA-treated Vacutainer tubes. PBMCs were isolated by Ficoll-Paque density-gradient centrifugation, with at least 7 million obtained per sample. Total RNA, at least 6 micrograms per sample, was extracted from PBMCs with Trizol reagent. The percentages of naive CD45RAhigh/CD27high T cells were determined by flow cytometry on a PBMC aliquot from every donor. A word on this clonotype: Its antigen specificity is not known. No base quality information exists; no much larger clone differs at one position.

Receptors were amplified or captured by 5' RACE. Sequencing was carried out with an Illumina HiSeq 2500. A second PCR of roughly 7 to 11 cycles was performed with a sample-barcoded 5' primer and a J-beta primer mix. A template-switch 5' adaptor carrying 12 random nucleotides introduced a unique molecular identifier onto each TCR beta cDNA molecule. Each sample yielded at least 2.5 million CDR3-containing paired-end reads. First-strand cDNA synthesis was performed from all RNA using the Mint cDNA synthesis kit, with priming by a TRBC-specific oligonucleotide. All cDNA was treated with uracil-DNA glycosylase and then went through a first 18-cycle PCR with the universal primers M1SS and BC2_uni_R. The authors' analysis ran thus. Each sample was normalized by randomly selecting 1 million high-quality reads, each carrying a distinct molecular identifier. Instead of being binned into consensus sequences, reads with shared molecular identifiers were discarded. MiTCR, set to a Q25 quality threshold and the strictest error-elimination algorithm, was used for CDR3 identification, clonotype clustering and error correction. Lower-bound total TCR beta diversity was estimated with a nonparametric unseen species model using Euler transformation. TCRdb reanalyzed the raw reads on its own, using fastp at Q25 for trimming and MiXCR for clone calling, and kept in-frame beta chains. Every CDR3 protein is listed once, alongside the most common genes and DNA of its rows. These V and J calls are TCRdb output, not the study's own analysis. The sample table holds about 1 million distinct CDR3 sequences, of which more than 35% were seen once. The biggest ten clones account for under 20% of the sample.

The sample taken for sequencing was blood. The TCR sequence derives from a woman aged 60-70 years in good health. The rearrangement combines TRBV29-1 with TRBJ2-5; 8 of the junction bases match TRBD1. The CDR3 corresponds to CSVERLGQAEETQYF. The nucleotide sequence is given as TGCAGCGTTGAAAGGTTGGGACAGGCCGAAGAGACCCAGTACTTC. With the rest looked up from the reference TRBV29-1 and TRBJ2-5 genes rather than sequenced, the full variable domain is SAVISQKPSRDICQRGTSLTIQCQVDSQVTMMFWYRQQPGQSLTLIATANQGSEATYESGFVIDKFPISRPNLTFSTLTVSNMSPEDSSIYLCSVERLGQAEETQYFGPGTRLLVL.